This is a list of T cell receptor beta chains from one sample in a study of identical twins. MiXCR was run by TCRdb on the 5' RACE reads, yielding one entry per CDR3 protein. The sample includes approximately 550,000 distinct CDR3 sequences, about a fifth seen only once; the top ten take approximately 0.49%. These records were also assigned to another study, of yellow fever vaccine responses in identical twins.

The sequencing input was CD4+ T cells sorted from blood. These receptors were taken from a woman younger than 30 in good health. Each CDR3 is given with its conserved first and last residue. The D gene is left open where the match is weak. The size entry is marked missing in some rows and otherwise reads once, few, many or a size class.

cdr3_aa: CATSDPGTTVNNEQFF
cdr3_nt: TGTGCCACCAGTGACCCGGGGACAACGGTCAACAATGAGCAGTTCTTC
v_call: TRBV24-1
cdr3_length: 16
clone_size: few
j_call: TRBJ2-1
d_call: NA

cdr3_aa: CASSLVLEGTYEQYF
cdr3_nt: TGCGCCAGCAGCTTGGTTTTGGAGGGAACCTACGAGCAGTACTTC
v_call: TRBV5-1
cdr3_length: 15
clone_size: NA
j_call: TRBJ2-7
d_call: NA

cdr3_aa: CATQTIPSYEQYF
cdr3_nt: TGTGCCACCCAGACTATTCCGTCCTACGAGCAGTACTTC
v_call: TRBV10-3
cdr3_length: 13
clone_size: NA
j_call: TRBJ2-7
d_call: NA

cdr3_aa: CASSLRGSGAPDTQYF
cdr3_nt: TGTGCCAGCAGCTTAAGGGGCAGCGGCGCCCCGGATACGCAGTATTTT
v_call: TRBV7-3
cdr3_length: 16
clone_size: NA
j_call: TRBJ2-3
d_call: NA

cdr3_aa: CASSHEVGGDTQYF
cdr3_nt: TGTGCCAGCAGCCATGAAGTAGGGGGGGATACGCAGTATTTT
v_call: TRBV3-1
cdr3_length: 14
clone_size: NA
j_call: TRBJ2-3
d_call: NA

cdr3_aa: CASSPAGGSKTTNTGELFF
cdr3_nt: TGCGCCAGCAGCCCTGCCGGGGGATCGAAAACAACGAACACCGGGGAGCTGTTTTTT
v_call: TRBV5-1
cdr3_length: 19
clone_size: NA
j_call: TRBJ2-2
d_call: NA

cdr3_aa: CASRSLDRDGYTF
cdr3_nt: TGTGCCAGCAGGTCACTCGATAGGGACGGCTACACCTTC
v_call: TRBV6-5
cdr3_length: 13
clone_size: few
j_call: TRBJ1-2
d_call: NA

cdr3_aa: CASSYRDLQETQYF
cdr3_nt: TGTGCCAGCAGCTATCGGGACCTACAAGAGACCCAGTACTTC
v_call: TRBV7-9
cdr3_length: 14
clone_size: NA
j_call: TRBJ2-5
d_call: NA

cdr3_aa: CASSLGPGGSTDTQYF
cdr3_nt: TGCGCCAGCAGCTTGGGACCGGGAGGGAGCACAGATACGCAGTATTTT
v_call: TRBV5-1
cdr3_length: 16
clone_size: few
j_call: TRBJ2-3
d_call: TRBD2

cdr3_aa: CASSPRQTSGYYNEQFF
cdr3_nt: TGTGCCAGCAGCCCCCGACAAACTAGCGGATACTACAATGAGCAGTTCTTC
v_call: TRBV11-2
cdr3_length: 17
clone_size: NA
j_call: TRBJ2-1
d_call: TRBD2

cdr3_aa: CASSQEPQHGQYF
cdr3_nt: TGTGCCAGCAGCCAAGAACCTCAACACGGGCAGTACTTC
v_call: TRBV4-2
cdr3_length: 13
clone_size: NA
j_call: TRBJ2-7
d_call: NA

cdr3_aa: CASRGFTDTQYF
cdr3_nt: TGTGCCAGCCGGGGCTTCACAGATACGCAGTATTTT
v_call: TRBV6-6
cdr3_length: 12
clone_size: NA
j_call: TRBJ2-3
d_call: NA

cdr3_aa: CASKWTGLAGLSGELFF
cdr3_nt: TGCGCCAGCAAATGGACGGGACTAGCGGGGTTATCCGGGGAGCTGTTTTTT
v_call: TRBV5-1
cdr3_length: 17
clone_size: few
j_call: TRBJ2-2
d_call: TRBD2

cdr3_aa: CASSVAAGAHEKLFF
cdr3_nt: TGTGCCAGCAGCGTAGCGGCAGGGGCCCATGAAAAACTGTTTTTT
v_call: TRBV9
cdr3_length: 15
clone_size: few
j_call: TRBJ1-4
d_call: NA

cdr3_aa: CSASDAGVNEQFF
cdr3_nt: TGCAGTGCTAGTGATGCGGGAGTAAATGAGCAGTTCTTC
v_call: TRBV20-1
cdr3_length: 13
clone_size: few
j_call: TRBJ2-1
d_call: TRBD2

cdr3_aa: CAISGLAGVYNEQFF
cdr3_nt: TGTGCCATCAGTGGACTAGCGGGGGTCTACAATGAGCAGTTCTTC
v_call: TRBV10-3
cdr3_length: 15
clone_size: NA
j_call: TRBJ2-1
d_call: TRBD2

cdr3_aa: CATSDLGTGERHTGELFF
cdr3_nt: TGTGCCACCAGTGATTTAGGCACGGGGGAGAGACACACCGGGGAGCTGTTTTTT
v_call: TRBV24-1
cdr3_length: 18
clone_size: few
j_call: TRBJ2-2
d_call: NA

cdr3_aa: CASSLGGTSGELFF
cdr3_nt: TGTGCCAGCAGCTTAGGCGGAACTAGCGGGGAGCTGTTTTTT
v_call: TRBV11-2
cdr3_length: 14
clone_size: NA
j_call: TRBJ2-2
d_call: NA

cdr3_aa: CASSLPEGMNTEAFF
cdr3_nt: TGTGCCAGCAGTTTACCAGAGGGCATGAACACTGAAGCTTTCTTT
v_call: TRBV12-3/TRBV12-4
cdr3_length: 15
clone_size: NA
j_call: TRBJ1-1
d_call: NA

cdr3_aa: CASSPASGGGEQFF
cdr3_nt: TGTGCCAGCTCACCAGCTAGCGGTGGGGGTGAGCAGTTCTTC
v_call: TRBV18
cdr3_length: 14
clone_size: few
j_call: TRBJ2-1
d_call: TRBD2

cdr3_aa: CASSSVTSGSGNEQFF
cdr3_nt: TGTGCCAGCAGCTCTGTAACTAGCGGGAGTGGGAATGAGCAGTTCTTC
v_call: TRBV7-3
cdr3_length: 16
clone_size: NA
j_call: TRBJ2-1
d_call: TRBD2

cdr3_aa: CASRLRVTVGETQYF
cdr3_nt: TGTGCCAGCAGACTCAGGGTAACGGTTGGGGAGACCCAGTACTTC
v_call: TRBV5-5
cdr3_length: 15
clone_size: few
j_call: TRBJ2-5
d_call: NA

cdr3_aa: CASSLGSGRASNEQFF
cdr3_nt: TGTGCCAGCAGCTTAGGGAGCGGGAGGGCCTCAAATGAGCAGTTCTTC
v_call: TRBV7-9
cdr3_length: 16
clone_size: once
j_call: TRBJ2-1
d_call: TRBD2

cdr3_aa: CAISDSTVNTDTQYF
cdr3_nt: TGTGCCATCAGTGACTCGACAGTTAACACAGATACGCAGTATTTT
v_call: TRBV10-3
cdr3_length: 15
clone_size: NA
j_call: TRBJ2-3
d_call: NA

cdr3_aa: CASSETLAGAYEQYF
cdr3_nt: TGTGCCAGCTCCGAAACGCTAGCGGGGGCCTACGAGCAGTACTTC
v_call: TRBV6-2/TRBV6-3
cdr3_length: 15
clone_size: NA
j_call: TRBJ2-7
d_call: TRBD2

cdr3_aa: CSAGKSYEQYF
cdr3_nt: TGCAGTGCTGGGAAGTCCTACGAGCAGTACTTC
v_call: TRBV20-1
cdr3_length: 11
clone_size: NA
j_call: TRBJ2-7
d_call: NA

cdr3_aa: CASSQETGLDNEQFF
cdr3_nt: TGTGCCAGCAGCCAAGAAACAGGGTTAGACAATGAGCAGTTCTTC
v_call: TRBV3-1
cdr3_length: 15
clone_size: NA
j_call: TRBJ2-1
d_call: NA

cdr3_aa: CASSYSAVGAGSGNYGYTF
cdr3_nt: TGTGCCAGCAGTTACTCGGCAGTCGGTGCAGGGTCCGGAAACTATGGCTACACCTTC
v_call: TRBV6-5
cdr3_length: 19
clone_size: few
j_call: TRBJ1-2
d_call: NA

cdr3_aa: CATSDPGLAGDRSSYNEQFF
cdr3_nt: TGTGCCACCAGTGACCCGGGACTAGCGGGAGACCGCAGCTCCTACAATGAGCAGTTCTTC
v_call: TRBV24-1
cdr3_length: 20
clone_size: few
j_call: TRBJ2-1
d_call: TRBD2

cdr3_aa: CASTQTGDSYNEQFF
cdr3_nt: TGTGCCAGCACCCAGACAGGGGACTCCTACAATGAGCAGTTCTTC
v_call: TRBV6-1
cdr3_length: 15
clone_size: few
j_call: TRBJ2-1
d_call: TRBD1

cdr3_aa: CATSRDQGTSGRLETQYF
cdr3_nt: TGTGCCACCAGCAGAGATCAGGGGACTAGCGGGAGGCTAGAGACCCAGTACTTC
v_call: TRBV15
cdr3_length: 18
clone_size: few
j_call: TRBJ2-5
d_call: TRBD2

cdr3_aa: CASSSRDINHF
cdr3_nt: TGTGCCAGCAGCAGCCGGGACATAAACCACTTC
v_call: TRBV5-5
cdr3_length: 11
clone_size: NA
j_call: TRBJ2-7
d_call: NA

cdr3_aa: CASSLTGGKLFF
cdr3_nt: TGTGCCAGCAGCTTAACAGGAGGCAAACTGTTTTTT
v_call: TRBV5-6
cdr3_length: 12
clone_size: NA
j_call: TRBJ1-4
d_call: NA

cdr3_aa: CASSLAASVSEQFF
cdr3_nt: TGCGCCAGCAGCTTGGCAGCTTCGGTGAGTGAGCAGTTCTTC
v_call: TRBV5-1
cdr3_length: 14
clone_size: few
j_call: TRBJ2-1
d_call: NA

cdr3_aa: CASSLGPGQGEKLFF
cdr3_nt: TGCGCCAGCAGCCTGGGCCCGGGACAGGGTGAAAAACTGTTTTTT
v_call: TRBV4-1
cdr3_length: 15
clone_size: few
j_call: TRBJ1-4
d_call: TRBD1

cdr3_aa: CAISEVGQATEAFF
cdr3_nt: TGTGCCATCAGTGAGGTAGGACAGGCCACTGAAGCTTTCTTT
v_call: TRBV10-3
cdr3_length: 14
clone_size: once
j_call: TRBJ1-1
d_call: TRBD1

cdr3_aa: CASSPGSPDRETQYF
cdr3_nt: TGCGCCAGCAGCCCTGGCTCCCCTGATCGAGAGACCCAGTACTTC
v_call: TRBV5-1
cdr3_length: 15
clone_size: few
j_call: TRBJ2-5
d_call: NA

cdr3_aa: CASSPSGTGELFF
cdr3_nt: TGTGCCAGCAGCCCTTCGGGCACCGGGGAGCTGTTTTTT
v_call: TRBV7-6
cdr3_length: 13
clone_size: many
j_call: TRBJ2-2
d_call: NA

cdr3_aa: CASSVGVAVNTGELFF
cdr3_nt: TGTGCCAGCAGCGTAGGGGTAGCAGTAAACACCGGGGAGCTGTTTTTT
v_call: TRBV9
cdr3_length: 16
clone_size: few
j_call: TRBJ2-2
d_call: NA

cdr3_aa: CASSQVNSGLSYEQYF
cdr3_nt: TGTGCCAGCAGCCAAGTTAATAGCGGCCTTTCCTACGAGCAGTACTTC
v_call: TRBV3-1
cdr3_length: 16
clone_size: NA
j_call: TRBJ2-7
d_call: NA

cdr3_aa: CSAYTGGWQYF
cdr3_nt: TGCAGTGCCTATACAGGAGGTTGGCAGTACTTC
v_call: TRBV20-1
cdr3_length: 11
clone_size: NA
j_call: TRBJ2-7
d_call: NA

cdr3_aa: CASSPGTSGTHEQFF
cdr3_nt: TGTGCCAGCAGCCCCGGGACTAGCGGGACCCATGAGCAGTTCTTC
v_call: TRBV12-3/TRBV12-4
cdr3_length: 15
clone_size: few
j_call: TRBJ2-1
d_call: TRBD2

cdr3_aa: CASSTLAGRTDTQYF
cdr3_nt: TGTGCCAGCAGCACCTTAGCGGGACGGACAGATACGCAGTATTTT
v_call: TRBV27
cdr3_length: 15
clone_size: few
j_call: TRBJ2-3
d_call: TRBD2

cdr3_aa: CASSRSHGELFF
cdr3_nt: TGTGCCAGCAGCAGGAGCCACGGGGAGCTGTTTTTT
v_call: TRBV7-6
cdr3_length: 12
clone_size: many
j_call: TRBJ2-2
d_call: NA

cdr3_aa: CASSTGHQETQYF
cdr3_nt: TGTGCCAGCTCAACGGGACACCAAGAGACCCAGTACTTC
v_call: TRBV18
cdr3_length: 13
clone_size: NA
j_call: TRBJ2-5
d_call: NA

cdr3_aa: CASSPTAFQGVGTQYF
cdr3_nt: TGTGCCAGCAGTCCTACGGCCTTCCAGGGGGTCGGGACCCAGTACTTC
v_call: TRBV12-3/TRBV12-4
cdr3_length: 16
clone_size: NA
j_call: TRBJ2-5
d_call: TRBD1

cdr3_aa: CASSLAGAGASTDTQYF
cdr3_nt: TGTGCCAGCAGCTTGGCCGGGGCAGGGGCTAGCACAGATACGCAGTATTTT
v_call: TRBV5-6
cdr3_length: 17
clone_size: few
j_call: TRBJ2-3
d_call: NA

cdr3_aa: CASRPGTGIQNSPLHF
cdr3_nt: TGTGCCAGCAGGCCCGGGACAGGGATTCAGAATTCACCCCTCCACTTT
v_call: TRBV6-1
cdr3_length: 16
clone_size: few
j_call: TRBJ1-6
d_call: TRBD1

cdr3_aa: CASKSGLMNTEAFF
cdr3_nt: TGTGCCAGCAAATCGGGCCTTATGAACACTGAAGCTTTCTTT
v_call: TRBV7-9
cdr3_length: 14
clone_size: many
j_call: TRBJ1-1
d_call: NA

cdr3_aa: CASSRPQGNTEAFF
cdr3_nt: TGTGCCAGCAGCCGCCCACAGGGAAACACTGAAGCTTTCTTT
v_call: TRBV7-9
cdr3_length: 14
clone_size: few
j_call: TRBJ1-1
d_call: NA

cdr3_aa: CASRSKRGQEFF
cdr3_nt: TGTGCCTCCAGAAGTAAGAGGGGGCAGGAGTTCTTC
v_call: TRBV24-1
cdr3_length: 12
clone_size: NA
j_call: TRBJ2-1
d_call: TRBD1

cdr3_aa: CAISGDGLVNEQFF
cdr3_nt: TGTGCCATCAGTGGTGACGGGCTTGTCAATGAGCAGTTCTTC
v_call: TRBV10-3
cdr3_length: 14
clone_size: few
j_call: TRBJ2-1
d_call: NA

cdr3_aa: CATSDFNYGYTF
cdr3_nt: TGTGCCACCAGTGATTTTAACTATGGCTACACCTTC
v_call: TRBV24-1
cdr3_length: 12
clone_size: many
j_call: TRBJ1-2
d_call: NA

cdr3_aa: CSVEGTSGTDTQYF
cdr3_nt: TGCAGCGTTGAAGGGACTAGCGGAACAGATACGCAGTATTTT
v_call: TRBV29-1
cdr3_length: 14
clone_size: NA
j_call: TRBJ2-3
d_call: TRBD2

cdr3_aa: CASSLSLSSFNEQFF
cdr3_nt: TGCGCCAGCAGCCTCAGTCTAAGCAGTTTCAATGAGCAGTTCTTC
v_call: TRBV5-1
cdr3_length: 15
clone_size: NA
j_call: TRBJ2-1
d_call: NA

cdr3_aa: CASSLGTSGRVGDEQFF
cdr3_nt: TGTGCCAGCAGCTTGGGGACTAGCGGGAGGGTTGGGGATGAGCAGTTCTTC
v_call: TRBV7-8
cdr3_length: 17
clone_size: NA
j_call: TRBJ2-1
d_call: TRBD2

cdr3_aa: CSAPWGGYSYNEQFF
cdr3_nt: TGCAGTGCGCCGTGGGGCGGGTACTCCTACAATGAGCAGTTCTTC
v_call: TRBV20-1
cdr3_length: 15
clone_size: few
j_call: TRBJ2-1
d_call: NA

cdr3_aa: CASSLIWASGSSSYNEQFF
cdr3_nt: TGCGCCAGCAGCTTGATCTGGGCTAGCGGGAGTAGCTCCTACAATGAGCAGTTCTTC
v_call: TRBV5-1
cdr3_length: 19
clone_size: few
j_call: TRBJ2-1
d_call: TRBD2